This T cell receptor beta chain is from a study of blood T cells in healthy people across ages. Ranging in age from about 6 to 100, the donors were healthy Caucasian individuals from Russia. Alongside a J-beta primer mix, a sample-barcoded 5' primer served in a second PCR lasting about 6 to 12 cycles. TCRdb called the 5' RACE reads again in MiXCR, with one record for every CDR3 protein. The data contain over 700,000 distinct CDR3 sequences, 53% of them singletons. The V gene's germline CDR1 is DFQATT and CDR2 SNEGSKA (reference sequence). The V gene lost 1 base and the J gene lost 0 bases, with 14 bases spanning the gap. The CDR3 covers 16 residues.

The rearrangement links TRBV20-1 to TRBJ2-3; D gene unclear. This sequence was found in a man of 80 years or more in good health. The sample was blood. CDR3 protein: CSARGWGPTSTDTQYF. The CDR3 DNA reads TGCAGTGCTAGAGGGTGGGGTCCAACTAGCACAGATACGCAGTATTTT.